This TCR beta chain derives from a study of Ad26.COV2.S vaccination and SARS-CoV-2 variants. Study overall: Donor was in the COV1001 Ad26.COV2.S trial arm. Once or twice, 56 days apart, Ad26.COV2.S was delivered intramuscularly. General observations from the study: It is possible that the TCR breadth and depth analyses underestimated the total T cell responses.

As to treatment: approximately 18 received Ad26.COV2.S at low or high dose, single or two shots; several received placebo; per-sample allocation not given. Samples analyzed were those drawn on day 63 after the first vaccine or placebo injection. In Boston, an adult donor aged 18-55 years took part. This clone has a single count. Its antigen is not identified. The protocol was immunoSEQ multiplex PCR, while the TCRdb copy is restricted to in-frame clones and leaves out a portion. The sample has a few hundred thousand clones, around 87% seen once. The ends were cut back, 4 bases at V and 8 bases at J, with 16 bases in the middle. Germline V lookup: CDR1 SGHRS, CDR2 YFSETQ. The CDR3 sequence is 15 residues long.

This chain connects TRBV5-1 to TRBJ1-6, with D unclear. Sequenced material: peripheral blood, taken in a trial of Ad26.COV2.S vaccine versus placebo. This receptor was taken from a person between 18 and 59 years old who received the Ad26.COV2.S COVID-19 vaccine or a placebo. CDR3 amino acids: CASSPLQVEDSPLHF. As DNA, the CDR3 is TGCGCCAGCAGCCCTCTGCAGGTTGAGGATTCACCCCTCCACTTT.